Reported below is one T cell receptor (beta chain). Either two negative PCRs, clearance, or symptom resolution qualified Cohort 3 donors as recovered. Study processing details: Amplification from reference gene primers served as the basis for estimated nucleated cell counts. Assay used: immunoSEQ multiplex PCR; TCRdb lists only in-frame clones, some missing. The D gene and trimming were derived from the DNA, and the V and J assignments and clone size from that table. The data contain just under 250,000 clones, approximately 90% of them seen just once; the ten biggest clones take up around 4%. With 6 bases removed from V and 4 bases from J, the gap between germline ends came to 12 bases. The length of the CDR3 is 13 residues. Germline assignment: CDR1 MNHEY and CDR2 SVGAGI. This sample is drawn from a study of blood T cell repertoires in COVID-19.

The sequencing sample was made of PBMCs or T cells enriched from blood (not recorded which). The TCR was taken from a woman aged 30 to 39 who had recovered from COVID-19. The chain employs TRBV6-5 and TRBJ1-2, with D tentatively TRBD1 (5 bases). Written as DNA, the CDR3 is TGTGCCAGCAGGGGGGAGGGTACCTATGGCTACACCTTC. The encoded protein is CASRGEGTYGYTF.